This T cell receptor beta chain was sequenced during a study of blood T cell repertoires in COVID-19 (dated by TCRdb to the early 2020s). Study-wide context: The collaborator samples originated in the United States, Italy and Spain and spanned the acute and convalescent phases of COVID-19. The repertoires were released in a freely available public database intended as a resource for research on the immune response to SARS-CoV-2. The samples were drawn from the first 160 participants of the ongoing ImmuneRACE study and from 950 to 1,500 subjects provided by 6 global collaborators. The prospective study material was composed of cDNA or gDNA derived from T cells, B-cell-depleted T cells, or PBMCs. Where available, HLA class I and class II types were taken from metadata supplied by the sample provider and were not determined by assay-based typing. The dataset comprised deeply sampled blood TCRbeta repertoires from subjects exposed to, actively infected with, or recovered from COVID-19. The sample metadata nearly always contained a de-identified subject ID, COVID-19 status, age in years and sex. General findings and caveats noted by the study authors: The quantity of clinical and demographic metadata differed by source and by participant and was supplied without curation.

Turning to this clone: What this receptor recognizes is not known. No base qualities exist here, and no much larger clone lies one base off it.

TCRbeta CDR3 regions were amplified from genomic DNA using the immunoSEQ Assay, a bias-controlled multiplex PCR. Concerning the study's data processing: Nucleated cell counts per sample were estimated from amplification of reference gene primers within the assay. To quantify the absolute abundance of each unique TCRbeta CDR3 rearrangement, sequence reads were collapsed and filtered. For each sample, productive Simpson clonality was calculated by taking the square root of Simpson's diversity index across productive rearrangements. What TCRdb holds here is the immuneACCESS table cut down to in-frame rearrangements. Part of the clones is not present; checked against another copy, under half of the missing clones reflect an unresolved V gene, and the others are unexplained. The V and J calls and the clone size are those of that table, but D and trimming were determined from the DNA. This sample gives tens of thousands of clones in total; roughly 87% of them show up just once. Of the sample, more than 4.5% is held by the ten largest clones.

Including cysteine and phenylalanine, the CDR3 has 14 amino acids. The sequence is cut down to CDR3 DNA, 42 bases in frame from base 1. Relative to germline, V is missing 3 bases and J is missing 4 bases, with 2 bases of the junction outside any gene match. Looking up the germline V gene (reference sequence) yields CDR1 SEHNR and CDR2 FQNEAQ. Whole blood was collected in K2EDTA tubes by collaborating institutions according to the institutions' own protocols. Collaborator samples were shipped for TCRbeta analysis as frozen whole blood, isolated PBMCs, or DNA extracted from either sample type. The sequence was obtained from a man older than 75 in a cohort sampled during active COVID-19. Recombination connected TRBV7-9 to TRBJ2-2; 7 central bases correspond to TRBD2. Sample: peripheral blood. The DNA reads TGTGCCAGCAGCTTTTCGGGGGGCACCGGGGAGCTGTTTTTT. Translated, this is CASSFSGGTGELFF.